These 15 T cell receptor beta chains share one sample of origin, sequenced in a study of graft-versus-host responses after intestinal transplantation. The repertoire was sequenced with immunoSEQ multiplex PCR; TCRdb's copy has only in-frame clones and lacks some. The sample records tens of thousands of clones, 89% being singletons. The graft tissue was processed, and this released both intraepithelial and lamina propria lymphocytes. Sample: ileum tissue, taken more than 350 days after transplant. The receptors stem from a human patient who received an intestinal transplant, so some T cells may come from the graft donor.

This chain links TRBV6-1 with TRBJ2-5, with D maybe TRBD2 (6 bases). The CDR3 is 15 residues long. V was clipped by 6 bases and J by 5 bases, with 19 bases between them. The germline V gene encodes CDR1 MNHNS and CDR2 SASEGT. The CDR3 protein is CASRVRSGAPETQYF. The DNA for the CDR3 is TGTGCCAGCAGGGTCCGATCGGGAGCCCCGGAGACCCAGTACTTC.

The rearrangement joins TRBV19 to TRBJ1-2; 10 positions agree with TRBD1. CDR3 length: 15 residues. The junction had 8 bases not matched to a gene; V was cut back by 4 bases and J by 6 bases. Germline CDR1 reads LNHDA; CDR2 reads SQIVND (reference sequence). CDR3 in amino acids: CASSNQDRGLNGYTF. The CDR3 DNA reads as TGTGCCAGTAGTAACCAAGACAGGGGGCTGAATGGCTACACCTTC.

Of note for this clone: At one end the junction does not follow the germline gene, possibly because of a read error. V is TRBV6-1 and J is TRBJ2-7; D call uncertain. The germline V gene has CDR1 MNHNS and CDR2 SASEGT. This CDR3 contains 14 residues. Here the CDR3 DNA reads TGTGCCAGCAGTGAACAGGTGCCCCCTTACGAGCAGCACTTC. Amino acid sequence: CASSEQVPPYEQHF.

The rearrangement joins TRBV4-2 to TRBJ1-2, with 8 positions matching TRBD1. The germline V gene encodes CDR1 LGHNA and CDR2 YNFKEQ. The CDR3 contains 15 residues. V was pared by 3 bases and J by 4 bases, with 7 bases of the junction left unmatched. The CDR3 sequence: CASSHLRTGLYGYTF. The CDR3 bases are TGTGCCAGCAGCCATCTCCGGACAGGGCTCTATGGCTACACCTTC.

This clone was recorded only once. The rearrangement links TRBV5-1 to TRBJ2-3; 10 bases align to TRBD2. J was trimmed by 4 bases and V by 5 bases; bases with no gene match: 19. Germline CDR1 is SGHRS and CDR2 is YFSETQ. The CDR3 is 19 amino acids. Here the CDR3 reads CASRSDMGLAGGTADTQYF. The CDR3, as DNA: TGCGCCAGCAGATCCGACATGGGTTTAGCGGGGGGCACCGCAGATACGCAGTATTTT.

The chain couples TRBV7-6 to TRBJ2-7; 9 bases map to TRBD1. V was clipped by 4 bases and J by 4 bases; unmatched bases: 8. This CDR3 contains 15 residues. Germline V gives CDR1 SGHVS, CDR2 FNYEAQ. The DNA of the CDR3 is TGTGCCAGCAGCTCGACTCGGGACAGGGTATACGAGCAGTACTTC. As protein: CASSSTRDRVYEQYF.

V gene TRBV7-9 combines with J gene TRBJ2-1; TRBD2 is a possible D gene (6 bases). The V gene lost 3 bases and the J gene lost 5 bases, with 17 bases spanning the gap. The CDR3 totals 16 residues. Germline V gene lookup returns CDR1 SEHNR and CDR2 FQNEAQ (reference sequence). The chain's CDR3 is CASSLLWRGRHNEQFF. The CDR3 DNA sequence: TGTGCCAGCAGCTTGTTATGGCGGGGACGGCACAATGAGCAGTTCTTC.

In nucleotides, the CDR3 is TGTGCCAGCAGCCAAGCTCTAGGACTAGCGGGGTACGAGCAGTACTTC. This encodes CASSQALGLAGYEQYF. The V and J genes are TRBV4-2 and TRBJ2-7; 12 bases match TRBD2. The CDR3 sequence is 16 residues long. CDR1 LGHNA and CDR2 YNFKEQ come from the germline V gene. Trimming removed 1 base from V and 4 bases from J; junction bases left unmatched: 5.

J is TRBJ2-3 and V is TRBV5-4, with 7 bases matching TRBD2. Germline CDR1 SGHNT, CDR2 YYREEE (reference sequence). The trim removed 2 bases at V and 0 bases at J, leaving 12 bases unmatched. CDR3 length: 18 amino acids. The CDR3 protein is CASSLWGGVGPSTDTQYF. CDR3 DNA sequence: TGTGCCAGCAGCTTATGGGGGGGAGTGGGGCCAAGCACAGATACGCAGTATTTT.

The chain links TRBV28 to TRBJ2-1, with D perhaps TRBD2 (7 bases). The germline V gene encodes CDR1 MDHEN and CDR2 SYDVKM. CDR3 length: 16 amino acids. V shed 5 bases and J shed 2 bases, with 16 bases lying between them. The CDR3 sequence is CASSGTGGRTYNEQFF. The CDR3 DNA reads TGTGCCAGCAGTGGTACGGGGGGCCGAACCTACAATGAGCAGTTCTTC.

J is TRBJ2-1 and V is TRBV4-1; 9 nucleotides line up with TRBD1. Germline CDR1 and CDR2: MGHRA and YSYEKL. The J segment lost 6 bases and the V segment lost 4 bases, leaving 7 bases of the junction unmatched. The CDR3 sequence is 15 residues long. CDR3 nucleotide sequence: TGCGCCAGCAGCCCCGGGACAGGGTTTGGCAATGAGCAGTTCTTC. Protein sequence: CASSPGTGFGNEQFF.

The chain is built from TRBV6-4 and TRBJ2-3, with TRBD2 identical over 7 bases. Germline V gives CDR1 MRHNA, CDR2 SNTAGT. The CDR3 is 14 amino acids. Trimming took 0 bases from V and 3 from J; bases not matched to a gene: 0. The CDR3, as DNA: TGTGCCAGCAGTGACTCGGGGGGGACAGATACGCAGTATTTT. This encodes CASSDSGGTDTQYF.

This chain links TRBV10-2 with TRBJ1-2; D perhaps matches TRBD1 (5 bases). Per germline, CDR1 WSHSY and CDR2 SAAADI. The CDR3 is made up of 16 amino acids. V was shortened by 8 bases and J by 0 bases, with 19 bases between the two germline ends. The CDR3 DNA is TGCGCCAGCGCACTGGGCAGGGAACTTGCTAACTATGGCTACACCTTC. Amino acid sequence: CASALGRELANYGYTF.

This clone was seen a single time. The CDR3 DNA follows: TGTGCCAGCAGCGTAGGAGGGGGAAACACCATATATTTT. The encoded protein is CASSVGGGNTIYF. The chain employs TRBV9 and TRBJ1-3, with D unresolved. Trimming stripped 0 bases from V and 4 bases from J, with 5 bases between. Per germline, CDR1 SGDLS and CDR2 YYNGEE. The CDR3 has 13 amino acids.

The chain combines TRBV6-6 with TRBJ1-2, with D uncertain. CDR1 and CDR2 from the germline V gene are MNHNY and SVGAGI (reference sequence). The CDR3 extends over 12 amino acids. The ends were cut back, 0 bases at V and 7 bases at J, with 6 bases in the middle. CDR3 amino acids: CASSYSAGGYTF. The CDR3 DNA is TGTGCCAGCAGTTACTCGGCGGGTGGCTACACCTTC.